This TCR beta chain appears in the sequencing data of a study of neurological immune-mediated disorders (dated by TCRdb to the late 2010s). About the investigation overall: Of the roughly 34 multiple sclerosis patients, approximately 31 had relapsing-remitting MS and 3 had secondary progressive MS. The study compared peripheral blood TCR-beta repertoires of HTLV-I-associated myelopathy (HAM/TSP) patients, multiple sclerosis patients and healthy controls using UMI-based sequencing. The roughly 100 TCR-beta libraries included longitudinal samples, technical triplicates and paired sorted CD4+ and CD8+ T-cell subsets alongside PBMC samples. Of the roughly 68 subjects in the cohort, about 14 were HAM/TSP patients, some 35 were multiple sclerosis patients, and some 20 were healthy controls. Findings and caveats that apply to the study as a whole: No association of the MS cluster with clinical or MRI features was observed, and the need for larger cohorts was stated by the authors. TCR clonal expansion was highest in HAM/TSP patients and lowest in MS patients, with MS patients falling below even healthy controls. Repertoires from 18 of 34 MS patients were grouped by phylogenetic analysis into a cluster of related CDR3 sequences, suggesting a possible repertoire-level signature. No identical CDR3 amino acid sequences were found to be shared among expanded clones across subjects, suggesting that TCR-beta repertoires were private in all groups.

cDNA was synthesized by template-switch 5'RACE using a primer carrying a 10-nucleotide random unique molecular identifier by which each TCR transcript was tagged. Every sequencing run covered 15-18 subjects and yielded more than 180 million TCR-beta sequences. Total RNA was extracted with the RNeasy kit. TCR-beta VDJ regions were amplified with primers for the TCR constant region and the 5'RACE anchor, using the KAPA Real-time Library Amplification kit. Sample indexes and Illumina adaptors were added in a first PCR, after which library yield was increased in a second PCR. The roughly 650 bp TCR product was size-selected on a 2% E-gel SizeSelection system after Ampure bead purification. Before pooling, libraries had their quality checked on a Bioanalyzer, their concentration measured with Qubit, and their quantity determined with the Kapa Library Quantification kit. An Illumina HiSeq 2500 sequenced the libraries paired-end 2 x 150 bp. To increase sequence diversity, about 25-31% phiX was spiked into each library pool. As for how the authors treated the data: The UMI-based MiGEC pipeline processed quality-filtered reads and removed over 80% of raw TCR sequences during error correction. IMGT germline references were used for aligning VDJ genes, and each clonotype was defined as a unique CDR3 amino acid sequence together with its V-J genes. VDJtools evaluated clonal expansion, Shannon diversity and CDR3 relatedness (CalcPairwiseDistances, ClusterSamples); CLCbio workbench built phylogenetic trees. Clones with at least 8 unique UMIs were defined as expanded, with this threshold being based on coefficient-of-variation modelling across technical triplicates. The raw public reads went through TCRdb reprocessing: fastp at Q25, MiXCR clone calling, in-frame beta chains kept. Identical CDR3 protein sequences are pooled into one entry, listed with their most common genes and DNA. TCRdb assigned the V and J calls; the authors' analysis was not used. A total of roughly 76,000 distinct CDR3 sequences appear in this sample, 3.2% of them only once. The leading ten clones occupy about 5% of the sample.

Libraries from unsorted PBMCs were made from 2 million PBMCs kept in RNAlater at -80 degrees C until RNA extraction. Multiple sclerosis patients were enrolled in a US clinical protocol under which disease progression was evaluated by magnetic resonance imaging. PBMCs were separated from peripheral blood using Ficoll-Hypaque density gradient centrifugation and then cryopreserved in liquid nitrogen. This clonotype was detected many times. Its cognate antigen has yet to be identified. No much larger clone is present one base from it, and per-base qualities are unavailable. Spanning cysteine to phenylalanine, the CDR3 consists of 15 amino acids. The entry retains the CDR3 DNA only, 45 bases that are in frame from base 1. V was cut back by 6 bases and J by 6 bases, leaving a gap of 20 bases between them. The germline V gene encodes CDR1 MNHEY and CDR2 SMNVEV (reference sequence).

The TCR sequence derives from a woman aged 45-60 years with multiple sclerosis. The chain uses TRBV27 and TRBJ1-1; no D gene can be assigned with confidence. The specimen sequenced was PBMCs. The DNA is as follows: TGTGCCAGCAGCCCGATTACACAGCTTGGGGCTGAAGCTTTCTTT. It translates as CASSPITQLGAEAFF.